This T cell receptor (beta chain) was documented in a study of radiation and T cells in renal cell carcinoma. Findings and limits, study-wide: No pretreatment tumor biopsies were available for baseline clonotypes. In blood, top tumor clones expanded by 2 weeks, shrinking by 4.

Remarks on this clone: Its cognate antigen is unknown.

Stated time point: blood 2 weeks post-SBRT. Treatment specified: 15 Gy SBRT to primary tumor, nephrectomy 4 weeks later. Clear cell pathology was present in this patient's renal cell carcinoma. Unmatched junction bases numbered 9, after V lost 6 bases and J lost 4 bases. CDR1 SNHLY and CDR2 FYNNEI come from the germline V gene. The CDR3 covers 14 residues. Generated by immunoSEQ multiplex PCR, the TCRdb table keeps only in-frame clones and is missing some. The sample holds 100,000 to 150,000 clones; about four fifths are singletons and the top ten take roughly 5.9%. The V and J genes are TRBV2 and TRBJ2-7; 7 positions agree with TRBD1. This receptor was identified in a man between 50 and 59 years old with renal cell carcinoma. The source material was blood, sampled from a patient whose treatment included radiotherapy and nephrectomy. CDR3 protein: CASSPLGTVYEQYF. For the CDR3, the DNA is TGTGCCAGCAGCCCACTAGGGACAGTATACGAGCAGTACTTC.